This TCR beta chain was identified during a study of siplizumab effects on memory and regulatory T cells. For this clone: Its antigen remains unknown.

Sequenced by immunoSEQ multiplex PCR; TCRdb stores in-frame clones only, minus some. The table lists approximately 100,000 clones, more than 85% of them singletons. The CDR3 consists of 14 residues. V lost 5 bases to trimming and J lost 3 bases, with 11 bases between them. Germline CDR1 SEHNR, CDR2 FQNEAQ (reference sequence). Study conclusions and caveats: Both greater diversity than memory cells and a major contribution to the alloresponse seemed to characterize naive T cells. Suppressive capability of dividing Tregs from siplizumab cultures went unverified. Phenotypic classification as naive or memory proved unattainable for roughly 75-95% of proliferating CD4+ or CD8+ clones.

The sequencing sample was made of CD4+ T cells sorted from blood. V usage is TRBV7-9 and J usage is TRBJ2-1; D not resolved. The clonotype originates from a human donor in good health. Some clones in this sample may be carry-over from other donors' samples. CDR3 sequence reads: CASSPNVDYNEQFF. CDR3 coding DNA: TGTGCCAGCAGCCCTAACGTCGACTACAATGAGCAGTTCTTC. Variable domain in full (rest from reference TRBV7-9 and TRBJ2-1): DTGVSQNPRHKITKRGQNVTFRCDPISEHNRLYWYRQTLGQGPEFLTYFQNEAQLEKSRLLSDRFSAERPKGSFSTLEIQRTEQGDSAMYLCASSPNVDYNEQFFGPGTRLTVL.